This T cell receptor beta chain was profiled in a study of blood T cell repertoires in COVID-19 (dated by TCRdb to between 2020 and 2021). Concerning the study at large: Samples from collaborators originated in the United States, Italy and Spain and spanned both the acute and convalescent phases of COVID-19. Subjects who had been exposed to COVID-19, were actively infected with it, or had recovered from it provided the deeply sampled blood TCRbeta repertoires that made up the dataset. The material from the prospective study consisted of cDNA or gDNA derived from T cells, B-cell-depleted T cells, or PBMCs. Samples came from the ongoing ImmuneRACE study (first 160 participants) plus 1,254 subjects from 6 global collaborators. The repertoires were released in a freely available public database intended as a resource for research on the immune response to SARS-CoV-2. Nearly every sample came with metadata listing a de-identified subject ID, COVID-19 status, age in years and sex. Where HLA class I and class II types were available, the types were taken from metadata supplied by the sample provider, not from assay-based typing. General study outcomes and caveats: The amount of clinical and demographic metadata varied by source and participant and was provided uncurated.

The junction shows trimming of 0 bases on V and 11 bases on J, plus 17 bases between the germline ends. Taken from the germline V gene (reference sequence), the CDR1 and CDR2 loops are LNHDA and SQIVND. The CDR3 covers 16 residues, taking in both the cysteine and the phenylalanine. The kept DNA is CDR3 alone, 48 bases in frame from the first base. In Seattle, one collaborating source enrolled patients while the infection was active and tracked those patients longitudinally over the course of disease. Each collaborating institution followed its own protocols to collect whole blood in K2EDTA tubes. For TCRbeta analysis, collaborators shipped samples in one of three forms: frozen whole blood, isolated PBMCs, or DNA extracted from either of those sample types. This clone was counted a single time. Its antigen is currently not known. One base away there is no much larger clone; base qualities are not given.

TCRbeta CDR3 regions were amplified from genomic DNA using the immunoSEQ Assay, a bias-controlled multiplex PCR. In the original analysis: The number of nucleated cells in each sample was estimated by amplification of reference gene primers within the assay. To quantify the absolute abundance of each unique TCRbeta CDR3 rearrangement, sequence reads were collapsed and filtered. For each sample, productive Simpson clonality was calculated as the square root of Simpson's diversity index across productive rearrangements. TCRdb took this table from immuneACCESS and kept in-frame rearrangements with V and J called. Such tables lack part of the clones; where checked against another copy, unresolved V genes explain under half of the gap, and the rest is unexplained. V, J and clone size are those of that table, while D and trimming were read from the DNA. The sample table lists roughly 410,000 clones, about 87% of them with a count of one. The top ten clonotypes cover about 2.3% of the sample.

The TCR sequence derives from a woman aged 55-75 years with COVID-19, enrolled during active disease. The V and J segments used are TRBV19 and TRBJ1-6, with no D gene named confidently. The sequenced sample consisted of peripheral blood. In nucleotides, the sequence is TGTGCCAGTAGTATAGATGGGCCAACGGGATGGGCACCCCTCCACTTT. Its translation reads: CASSIDGPTGWAPLHF. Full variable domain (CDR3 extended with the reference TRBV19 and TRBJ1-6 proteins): DGGITQSPKYLFRKEGQNVTLSCEQNLNHDAMYWYRQDPGQGLRLIYYSQIVNDFQKGDIAEGYSVSREKKESFPLTVTSAQKNPTAFYLCASSIDGPTGWAPLHFGNGTRLTVT.